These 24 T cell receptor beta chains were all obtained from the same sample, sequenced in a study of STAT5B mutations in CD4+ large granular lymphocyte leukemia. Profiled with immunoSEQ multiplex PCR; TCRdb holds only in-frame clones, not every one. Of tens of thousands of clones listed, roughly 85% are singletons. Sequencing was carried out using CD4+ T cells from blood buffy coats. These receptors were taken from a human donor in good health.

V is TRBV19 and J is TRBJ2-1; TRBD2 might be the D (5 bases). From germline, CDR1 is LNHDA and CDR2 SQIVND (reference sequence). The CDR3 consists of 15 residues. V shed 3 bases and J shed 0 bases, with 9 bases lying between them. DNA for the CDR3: TGTGCCAGTAGTATGGGAGACCTCTCCTACAATGAGCAGTTCTTC. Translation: CASSMGDLSYNEQFF.

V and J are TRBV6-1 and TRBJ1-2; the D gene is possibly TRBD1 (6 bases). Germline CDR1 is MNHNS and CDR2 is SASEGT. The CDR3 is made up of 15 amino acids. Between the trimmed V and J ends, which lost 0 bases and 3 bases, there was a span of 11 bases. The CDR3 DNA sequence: TGTGCCAGCAGTGAAGCAAAAGGACAGTACTATGGCTACACCTTC. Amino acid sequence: CASSEAKGQYYGYTF.

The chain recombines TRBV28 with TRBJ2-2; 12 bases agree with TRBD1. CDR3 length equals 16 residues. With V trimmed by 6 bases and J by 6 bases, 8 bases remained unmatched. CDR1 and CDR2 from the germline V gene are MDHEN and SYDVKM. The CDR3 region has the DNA TGTGCCAGCAGACTCATGGGACAGGGGGCGGCCGGGGAGCTGTTTTTT. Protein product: CASRLMGQGAAGELFF.

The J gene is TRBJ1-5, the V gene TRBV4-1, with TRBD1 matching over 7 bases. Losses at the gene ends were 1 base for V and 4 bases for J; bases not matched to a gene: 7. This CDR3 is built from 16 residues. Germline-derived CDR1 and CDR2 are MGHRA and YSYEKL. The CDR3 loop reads CASSQVVTGQNQPQHF. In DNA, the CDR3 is TGCGCCAGCAGCCAAGTTGTGACAGGGCAAAATCAGCCCCAGCATTTT.

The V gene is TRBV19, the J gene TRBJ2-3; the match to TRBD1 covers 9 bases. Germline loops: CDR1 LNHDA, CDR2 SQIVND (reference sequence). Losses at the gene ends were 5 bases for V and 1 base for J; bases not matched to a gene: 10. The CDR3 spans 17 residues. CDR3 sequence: CASSPRTGATGTDTQYF. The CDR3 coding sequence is TGTGCCAGTAGTCCGAGGACAGGGGCTACGGGCACAGATACGCAGTATTTT. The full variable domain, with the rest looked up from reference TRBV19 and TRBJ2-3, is DGGITQSPKYLFRKEGQNVTLSCEQNLNHDAMYWYRQDPGQGLRLIYYSQIVNDFQKGDIAEGYSVSREKKESFPLTVTSAQKNPTAFYLCASSPRTGATGTDTQYFGPGTRLTVL.

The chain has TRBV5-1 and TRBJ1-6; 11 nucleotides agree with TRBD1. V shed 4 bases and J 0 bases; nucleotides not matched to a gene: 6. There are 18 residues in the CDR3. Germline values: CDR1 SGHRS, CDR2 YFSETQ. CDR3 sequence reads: CASSTGQGAFSYNSPLHF. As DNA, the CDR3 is TGCGCCAGCAGCACCGGACAGGGGGCGTTCTCCTATAATTCACCCCTCCACTTT. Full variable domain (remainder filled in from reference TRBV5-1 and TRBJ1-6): KAGVTQTPRYLIKTRGQQVTLSCSPISGHRSVSWYQQTPGQGLQFLFEYFSETQRNKGNFPGRFSGRQFSNSRSEMNVSTLELGDSALYLCASSTGQGAFSYNSPLHFGNGTRLTVT.

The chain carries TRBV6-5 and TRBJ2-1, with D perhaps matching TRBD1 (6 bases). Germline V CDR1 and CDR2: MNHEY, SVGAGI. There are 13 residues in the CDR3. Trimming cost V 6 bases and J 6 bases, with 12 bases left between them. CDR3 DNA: TGTGCCAGCAGACAGGGTTCCCGCAATGAGCAGTTCTTC. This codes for CASRQGSRNEQFF.

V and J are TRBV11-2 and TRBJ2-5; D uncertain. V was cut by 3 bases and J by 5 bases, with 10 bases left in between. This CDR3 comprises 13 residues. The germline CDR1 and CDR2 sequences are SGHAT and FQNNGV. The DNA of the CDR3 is TGTGCCAGCAGCTTTACCCCGGCGGAGACCCAGTACTTC. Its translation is CASSFTPAETQYF.

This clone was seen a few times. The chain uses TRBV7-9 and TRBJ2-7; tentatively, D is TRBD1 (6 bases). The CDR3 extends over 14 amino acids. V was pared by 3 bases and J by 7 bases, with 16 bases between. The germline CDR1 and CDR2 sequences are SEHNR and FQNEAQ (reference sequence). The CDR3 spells CASSFRGARGEQYF. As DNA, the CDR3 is TGTGCCAGCAGCTTCAGGGGCGCCCGTGGGGAGCAGTACTTC.

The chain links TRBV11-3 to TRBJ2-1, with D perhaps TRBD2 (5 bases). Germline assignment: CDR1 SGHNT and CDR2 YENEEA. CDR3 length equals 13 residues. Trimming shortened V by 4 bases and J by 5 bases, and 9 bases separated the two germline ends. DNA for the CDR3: TGTGCCAGCAGCTATCCCGGGAACAATGAGCAGTTCTTC. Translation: CASSYPGNNEQFF.

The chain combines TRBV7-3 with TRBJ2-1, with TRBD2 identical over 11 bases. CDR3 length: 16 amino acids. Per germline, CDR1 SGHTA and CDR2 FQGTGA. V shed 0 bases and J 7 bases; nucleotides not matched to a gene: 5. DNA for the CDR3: TGTGCCAGCAGCTTAACCGGGACTAGCGGACAGAATGAGCAGTTCTTC. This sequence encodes CASSLTGTSGQNEQFF.

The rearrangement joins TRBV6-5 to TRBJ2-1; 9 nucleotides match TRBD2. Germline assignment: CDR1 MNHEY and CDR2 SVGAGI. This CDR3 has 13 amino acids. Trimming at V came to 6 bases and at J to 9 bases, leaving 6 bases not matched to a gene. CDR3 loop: CASRSSGEGEQFF. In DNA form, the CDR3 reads TGTGCCAGCAGGTCTAGCGGGGAGGGTGAGCAGTTCTTC.

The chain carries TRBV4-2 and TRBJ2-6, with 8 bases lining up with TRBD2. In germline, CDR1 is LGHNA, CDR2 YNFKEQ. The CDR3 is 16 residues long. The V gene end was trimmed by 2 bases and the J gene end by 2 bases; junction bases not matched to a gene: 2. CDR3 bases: TGTGCCAGCAGCCAACAGGGACTAGCTGGGGCCAACGTCCTGACTTTC. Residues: CASSQQGLAGANVLTF.

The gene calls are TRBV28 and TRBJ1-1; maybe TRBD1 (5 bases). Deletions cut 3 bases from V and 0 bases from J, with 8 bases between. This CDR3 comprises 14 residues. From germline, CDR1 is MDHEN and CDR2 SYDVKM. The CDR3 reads CASSFGGLNTEAFF. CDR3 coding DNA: TGTGCCAGCAGTTTTGGGGGACTGAACACTGAAGCTTTCTTT.

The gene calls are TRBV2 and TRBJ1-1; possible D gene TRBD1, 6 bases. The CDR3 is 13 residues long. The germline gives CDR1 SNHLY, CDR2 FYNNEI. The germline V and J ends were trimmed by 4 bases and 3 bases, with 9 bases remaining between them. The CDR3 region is CASSVKGDTEAFF. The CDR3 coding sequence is TGTGCCAGCAGTGTAAAGGGGGACACTGAAGCTTTCTTT.

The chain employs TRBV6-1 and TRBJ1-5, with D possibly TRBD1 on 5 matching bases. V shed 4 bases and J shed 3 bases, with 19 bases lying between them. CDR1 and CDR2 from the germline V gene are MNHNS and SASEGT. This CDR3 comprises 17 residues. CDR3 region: CASSGLTAGAINQPQHF. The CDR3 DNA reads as TGTGCCAGCAGTGGATTGACAGCGGGAGCCATCAATCAGCCCCAGCATTTT.

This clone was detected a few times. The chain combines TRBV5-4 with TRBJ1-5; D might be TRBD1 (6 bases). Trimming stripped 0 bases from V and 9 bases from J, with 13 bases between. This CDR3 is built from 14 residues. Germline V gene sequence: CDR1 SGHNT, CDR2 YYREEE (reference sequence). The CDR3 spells CASSLGDTGGPQHF. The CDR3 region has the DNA TGTGCCAGCAGCTTGGGGGACACAGGAGGGCCCCAGCATTTT.

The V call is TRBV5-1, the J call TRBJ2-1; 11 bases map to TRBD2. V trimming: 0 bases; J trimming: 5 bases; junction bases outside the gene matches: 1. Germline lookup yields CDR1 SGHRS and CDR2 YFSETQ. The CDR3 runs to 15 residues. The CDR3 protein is CASSLGLAGNNEQFF. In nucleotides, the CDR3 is TGCGCCAGCAGCTTGGGACTAGCGGGGAACAATGAGCAGTTCTTC.

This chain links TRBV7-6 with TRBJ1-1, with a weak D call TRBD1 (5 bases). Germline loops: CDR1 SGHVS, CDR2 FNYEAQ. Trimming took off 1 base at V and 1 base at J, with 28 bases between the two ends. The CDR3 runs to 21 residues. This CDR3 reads CASSLVGGTPTPGIQNTEAFF. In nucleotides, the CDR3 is TGTGCCAGCAGCTTAGTTGGAGGGACCCCCACCCCCGGCATTCAGAACACTGAAGCTTTCTTT.

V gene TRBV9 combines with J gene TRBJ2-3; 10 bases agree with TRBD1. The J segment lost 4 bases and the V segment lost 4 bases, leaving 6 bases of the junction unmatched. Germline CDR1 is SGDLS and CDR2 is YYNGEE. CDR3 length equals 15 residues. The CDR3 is CASSPRTGGSDTQYF. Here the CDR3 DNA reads TGTGCCAGCAGCCCTAGGACAGGGGGTTCAGATACGCAGTATTTT.

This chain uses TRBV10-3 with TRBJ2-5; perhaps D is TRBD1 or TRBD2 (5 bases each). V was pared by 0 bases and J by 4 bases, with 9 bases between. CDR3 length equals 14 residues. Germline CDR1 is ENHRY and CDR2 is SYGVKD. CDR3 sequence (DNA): TGTGCCATCAGTGAGTCCGGGGCGGGAGAGACCCAGTACTTC. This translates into CAISESGAGETQYF.

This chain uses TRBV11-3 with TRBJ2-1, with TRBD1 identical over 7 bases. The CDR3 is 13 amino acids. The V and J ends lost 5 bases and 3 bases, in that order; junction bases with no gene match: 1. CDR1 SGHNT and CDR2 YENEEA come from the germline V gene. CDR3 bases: TGTGCCAGCAGCCGACAGGGCTACAATGAGCAGTTCTTC. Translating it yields CASSRQGYNEQFF. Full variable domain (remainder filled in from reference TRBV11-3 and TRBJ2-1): EAGVVQSPRYKIIEKKQPVAFWCNPISGHNTLYWYLQNLGQGPELLIRYENEEAVDDSQLPKDRFSAERLKGVDSTLKIQPAELGDSAVYLCASSRQGYNEQFFGPGTRLTVL.

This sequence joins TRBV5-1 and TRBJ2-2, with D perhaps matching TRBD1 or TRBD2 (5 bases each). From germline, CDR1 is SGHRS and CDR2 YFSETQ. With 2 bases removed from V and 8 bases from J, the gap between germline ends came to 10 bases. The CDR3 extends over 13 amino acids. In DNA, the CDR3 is TGCGCCAGCAGCTTCGAAGGGGAGGGGGAGCTGTTTTTT. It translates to CASSFEGEGELFF.

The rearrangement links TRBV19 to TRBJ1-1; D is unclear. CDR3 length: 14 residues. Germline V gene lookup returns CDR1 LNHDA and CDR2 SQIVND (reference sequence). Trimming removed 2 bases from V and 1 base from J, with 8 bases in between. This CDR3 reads CASSIRVENTEAFF. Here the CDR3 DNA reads TGTGCCAGTAGTATAAGGGTTGAGAACACTGAAGCTTTCTTT.